This T cell receptor (beta chain) was observed in a study of cytomegalovirus exposure and HLA in healthy donors. TCRdb keeps only in-frame clones here, not all; method: immunoSEQ multiplex PCR. The data show 78,000 or so clones, about 95% seen once. The V gene's germline CDR1 is MNHNY and CDR2 SVGAGI (reference sequence). Unmatched junction bases numbered 5, after V lost 4 bases and J lost 5 bases. The CDR3 covers 15 residues. The material sequenced was PBMCs. The chain uses TRBV6-6 and TRBJ2-1; TRBD2 agrees at 10 bases. This TCR was recovered from a man aged 18-30 years in good health and CMV-seropositive. CDR3 residues: CASSSQLAGNNEQFF. The CDR3 region has the DNA TGTGCCAGCAGTTCTCAACTAGCGGGGAACAATGAGCAGTTCTTC.